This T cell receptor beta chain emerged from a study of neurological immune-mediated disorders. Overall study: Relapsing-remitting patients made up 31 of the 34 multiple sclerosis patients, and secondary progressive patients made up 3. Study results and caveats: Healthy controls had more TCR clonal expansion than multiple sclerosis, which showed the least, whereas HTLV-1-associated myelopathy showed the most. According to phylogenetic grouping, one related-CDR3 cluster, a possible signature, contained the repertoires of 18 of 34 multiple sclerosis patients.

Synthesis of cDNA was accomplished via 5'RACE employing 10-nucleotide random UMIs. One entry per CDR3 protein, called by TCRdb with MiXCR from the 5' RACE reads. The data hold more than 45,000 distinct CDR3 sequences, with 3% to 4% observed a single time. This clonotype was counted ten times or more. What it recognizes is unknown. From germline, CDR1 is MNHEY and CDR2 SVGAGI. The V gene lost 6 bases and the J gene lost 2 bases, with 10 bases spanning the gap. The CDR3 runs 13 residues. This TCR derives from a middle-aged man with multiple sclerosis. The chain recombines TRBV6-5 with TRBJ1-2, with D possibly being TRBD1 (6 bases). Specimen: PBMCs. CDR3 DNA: TGTGCCAGCAGAAGACAGGAGAACTATGGCTACACCTTC. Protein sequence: CASRRQENYGYTF.